Sequencing of this T cell receptor (beta chain) was carried out in a study of identical twins. Findings and caveats of the study: Out-of-frame TCR alpha sharing observed in monozygotic twins exceeded model estimates.

TCRdb ran MiXCR on the 5' RACE reads and lists one entry per CDR3 protein. The sample has under 250,000 distinct CDR3 sequences, around 8% seen once. The CDR3 extends over 15 amino acids. V shed 3 bases, J shed 1 base, and the junction held 2 bases outside the gene matches. In germline, CDR1 is SGHTA, CDR2 FQGNSA. Remarks on this clonotype: Its specificity is unknown.

These data also formed part of another study, on yellow fever vaccine responses in identical twins.

This TCR derives from a woman in her late teens or twenties in good health. The chain recombines TRBV7-2 with TRBJ1-2; 10 positions match TRBD1. Sequencing used memory (CD45RO+) T cells sorted from blood. CDR3 nucleotides: TGTGCCAGCAGCTTGACAGGGGGCCGTAACTATGGCTACACCTTC. Protein sequence: CASSLTGGRNYGYTF.